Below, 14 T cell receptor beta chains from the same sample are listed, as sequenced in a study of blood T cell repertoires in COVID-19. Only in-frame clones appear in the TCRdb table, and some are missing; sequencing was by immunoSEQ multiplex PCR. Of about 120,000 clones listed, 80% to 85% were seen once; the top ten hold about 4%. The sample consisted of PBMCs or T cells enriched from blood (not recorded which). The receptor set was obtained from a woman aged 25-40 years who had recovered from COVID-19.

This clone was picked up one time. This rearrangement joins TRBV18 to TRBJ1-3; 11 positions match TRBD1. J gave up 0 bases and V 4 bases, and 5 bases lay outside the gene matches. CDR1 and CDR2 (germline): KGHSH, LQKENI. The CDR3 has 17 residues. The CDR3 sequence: CASSLGTGGSSGNTIYF. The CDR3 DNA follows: TGTGCCAGCTCACTCGGGACAGGGGGAAGCTCTGGAAACACCATATATTTT.

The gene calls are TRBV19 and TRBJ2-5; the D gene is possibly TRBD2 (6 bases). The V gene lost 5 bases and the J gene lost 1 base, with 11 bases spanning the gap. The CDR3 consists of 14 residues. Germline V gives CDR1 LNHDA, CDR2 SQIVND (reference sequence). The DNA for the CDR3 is TGTGCCAGTAGTCGGGGGACGGCCCAAGAGACCCAGTACTTC. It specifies CASSRGTAQETQYF.

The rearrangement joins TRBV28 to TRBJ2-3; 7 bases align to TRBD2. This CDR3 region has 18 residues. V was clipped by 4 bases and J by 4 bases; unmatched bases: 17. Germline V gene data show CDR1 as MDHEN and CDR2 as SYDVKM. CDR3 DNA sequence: TGTGCCAGCAGTTCCCCGGATTTTTTCGGGAGGTTCCCAGATACGCAGTATTTT. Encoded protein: CASSSPDFFGRFPDTQYF.

CDR3 sequence: CASSRSGSYEQYF. The CDR3 DNA reads as TGTGCCAGCAGCCGCAGCGGGAGCTACGAGCAGTACTTC. This chain uses TRBV28 with TRBJ2-7, with TRBD2 matching 8 bases. The germline V gene encodes CDR1 MDHEN and CDR2 SYDVKM. Trimming cost V 6 bases and J 3 bases; bases outside gene matches: 4. The CDR3 length is 13 residues.

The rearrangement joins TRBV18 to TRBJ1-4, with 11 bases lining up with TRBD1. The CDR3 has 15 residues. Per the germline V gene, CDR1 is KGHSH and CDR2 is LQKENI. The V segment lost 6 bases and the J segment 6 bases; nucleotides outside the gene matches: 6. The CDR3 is CASSPRTGGDEKLFF. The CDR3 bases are TGTGCCAGCTCTCCTAGGACAGGGGGCGATGAAAAACTGTTTTTT.

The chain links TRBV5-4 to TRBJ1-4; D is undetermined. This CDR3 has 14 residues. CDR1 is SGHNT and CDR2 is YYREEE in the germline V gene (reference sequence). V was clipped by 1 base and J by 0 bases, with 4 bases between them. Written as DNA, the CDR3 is TGTGCCAGCAGCTTGAGCGCAACTAATGAAAAACTGTTTTTT. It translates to CASSLSATNEKLFF.

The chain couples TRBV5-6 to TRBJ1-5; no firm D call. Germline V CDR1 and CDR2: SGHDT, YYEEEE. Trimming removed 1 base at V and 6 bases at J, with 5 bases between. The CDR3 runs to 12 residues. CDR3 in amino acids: CASSLSGQPQHF. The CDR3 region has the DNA TGTGCCAGCAGCTTGAGCGGTCAGCCCCAGCATTTT.

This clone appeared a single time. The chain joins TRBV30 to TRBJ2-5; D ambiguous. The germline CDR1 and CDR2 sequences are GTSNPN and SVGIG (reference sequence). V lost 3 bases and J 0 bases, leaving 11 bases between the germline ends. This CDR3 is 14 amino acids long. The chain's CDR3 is CAWRWAENQETQYF. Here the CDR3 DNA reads TGTGCCTGGAGGTGGGCTGAAAACCAAGAGACCCAGTACTTC.

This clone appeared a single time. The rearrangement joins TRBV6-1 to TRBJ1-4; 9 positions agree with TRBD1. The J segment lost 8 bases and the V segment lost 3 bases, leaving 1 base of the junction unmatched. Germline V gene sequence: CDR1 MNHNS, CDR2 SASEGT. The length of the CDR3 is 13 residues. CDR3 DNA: TGTGCCAGCAGTGAGGACAGGGGCGAAAAACTGTTTTTT. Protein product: CASSEDRGEKLFF.

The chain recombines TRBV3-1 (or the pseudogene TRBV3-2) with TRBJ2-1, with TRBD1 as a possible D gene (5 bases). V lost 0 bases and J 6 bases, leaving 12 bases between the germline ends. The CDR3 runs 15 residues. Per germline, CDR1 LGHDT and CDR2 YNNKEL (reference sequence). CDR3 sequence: CASSQDRVRGNEQFF. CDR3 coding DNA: TGTGCCAGCAGCCAAGACAGGGTAAGGGGCAATGAGCAGTTCTTC.

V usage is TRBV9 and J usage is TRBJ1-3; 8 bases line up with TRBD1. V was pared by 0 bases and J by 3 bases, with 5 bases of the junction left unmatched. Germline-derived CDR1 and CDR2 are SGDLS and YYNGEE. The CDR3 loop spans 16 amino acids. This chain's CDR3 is CASSVDDRGGGNTIYF. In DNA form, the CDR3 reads TGTGCCAGCAGCGTAGACGACAGGGGTGGTGGAAACACCATATATTTT.

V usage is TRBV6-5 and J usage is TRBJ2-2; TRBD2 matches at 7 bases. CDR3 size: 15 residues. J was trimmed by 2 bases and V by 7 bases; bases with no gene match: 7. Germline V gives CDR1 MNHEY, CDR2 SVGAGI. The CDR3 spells CASTNGRLNTGELFF. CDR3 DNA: TGTGCCAGCACCAACGGGAGGCTAAACACCGGGGAGCTGTTTTTT.

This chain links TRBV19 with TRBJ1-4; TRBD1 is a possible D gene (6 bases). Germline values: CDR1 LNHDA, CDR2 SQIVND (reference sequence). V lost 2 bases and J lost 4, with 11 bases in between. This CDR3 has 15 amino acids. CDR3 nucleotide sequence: TGTGCCAGTAGTATACGGAACAGGGTTAATGAAAAACTGTTTTTT. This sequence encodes CASSIRNRVNEKLFF.

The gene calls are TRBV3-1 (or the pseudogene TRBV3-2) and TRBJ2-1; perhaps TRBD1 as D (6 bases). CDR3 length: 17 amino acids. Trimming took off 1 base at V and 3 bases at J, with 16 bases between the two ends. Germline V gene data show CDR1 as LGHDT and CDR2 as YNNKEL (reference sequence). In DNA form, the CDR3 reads TGTGCCAGCAGCCAAGGACGGGCAGGGACACTCTACAATGAGCAGTTCTTC. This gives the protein CASSQGRAGTLYNEQFF.